This record concerns one T cell receptor beta chain sequence. Antigen unknown. Clones were read by immunoSEQ multiplex PCR, and TCRdb kept only the in-frame ones, dropping some. The repertoire holds tens of thousands of clones, 75% to 80% seen once, with more than 1.5% in the top ten. The record originates from a study of OX40 agonist ivuxolimab in advanced cancers. Study background: Partial response was recorded in three patients: one hepatocellular carcinoma and two cutaneous melanoma cases.

Study-wide results and caveats: Which antigen the expanded peripheral T cells recognized is unknown. Low normalized T-cell clonal expansion was also seen in some nonresponders.

Losses at the gene ends were 2 bases for V and 4 bases for J; bases not matched to a gene: 4. There are 14 residues in the CDR3. Germline V lookup: CDR1 GTSNPN, CDR2 SVGIG (reference sequence). Blood was sampled at baseline, cycle 4 day 1, and cycle 7 day 1. The TCR comes from an adult with an advanced solid tumor such as melanoma, head and neck, liver or kidney cancer. The chain links TRBV30 to TRBJ2-5; TRBD2 matches 10 bases. The material sequenced was CD4+ or CD8+ T cells sorted from blood, taken in a trial of the OX40 agonist ivuxolimab. As DNA, the CDR3 is TGTGCCTGGAGTCTTCTAGCGGGAGTAGAGACCCAGTACTTC. This gives the protein CAWSLLAGVETQYF.